The text below deals with one T cell receptor beta chain. Its antigen is unidentified. Germline CDR1 is SGHNT and CDR2 is YYREEE (reference sequence). Trimming shortened V by 4 bases and J by 0 bases, and 8 bases separated the two germline ends. The CDR3 totals 15 residues. TCRdb redid the calling of the 5' RACE reads with MiXCR, one entry per CDR3 protein. The repertoire includes 350,000 to 500,000 distinct CDR3 sequences, more than 20% of them detected once, and around 14% sits in the top ten. The data were obtained in a study of T-cell memory formation after mild COVID-19. Study conclusions and caveats: The study detected some responding clones in pre-infection memory, suggesting cross-reactive memory joined.

The genes are TRBV5-4 and TRBJ2-6; TRBD1 might be the D (5 bases). The clonotype originates from an adult woman who had mild COVID-19 (a few samples of this study predate the infection). Cell type and time point are not known. Sequencing was performed on PBMCs or a T cell subset sorted from them (not recorded which). In DNA form, the CDR3 reads TGTGCCAGCAGCGGCAGGGTCTCTGGGGCCAACGTCCTGACTTTC. This sequence encodes CASSGRVSGANVLTF.